This TCR beta chain was sequenced during a study of cytomegalovirus exposure and HLA in healthy donors. The study, taken as a whole, reports: The classifier, whose performance was assessed in both the original and validation cohorts, reportedly diagnosed cytomegalovirus status with high specificity and sensitivity. The study recorded 164 TCR beta chains that were cytomegalovirus-associated. Rarity held for most TCR sequences, but there were some public TCRs that occurred in many donors. Sequencing depth across donors, presence/absence analyses assumed, was roughly uniform.

This clone has just a few counts. The antigen remains unidentified. This CDR3 comprises 13 residues. The V and J ends lost 2 bases and 5 bases respectively, with 9 bases between them. The germline V gene has CDR1 MNHNY and CDR2 SVGAGI (reference sequence). Primers: 60 Vbeta forward and 13 Jbeta reverse. Measured with immunoSEQ multiplex PCR; TCRdb has only the in-frame clones, and not every one. The sample shows 55,000 to 70,000 clones, approximately 80% of them seen only once. What was sequenced was PBMCs. This sequence was found in a human donor in good health. The V and J genes are TRBV6-6 and TRBJ2-5, with no clear D. In nucleotides, the CDR3 is TGTGCCAGCAGTTACGGGCACCTGGAGACCCAGTACTTC. This gives the protein CASSYGHLETQYF.